Given below is one T cell receptor beta chain in context. The sample originates from a study of CD8 T cells in Susac syndrome. Germline values: CDR1 LNHNV, CDR2 YYDKDF (reference sequence). With 4 bases removed from V and 4 bases from J, the gap between germline ends came to 8 bases. The CDR3 covers 12 residues. With random hexamers, reverse transcription was performed on about 0.45 to 1 ug of RNA. One entry per CDR3 protein, called by TCRdb with MiXCR from the immunoSEQ multiplex PCR reads. In the table there are fewer than 350,000 distinct CDR3 sequences, around nine tenths of which are singletons. The origin of this receptor is a human donor with multiple sclerosis. The source material was CD8+ T cells from PBMCs. The chain has TRBV15 and TRBJ2-7; D gene unclear. The CDR3 nucleotides read TGTGCCACCAGCACAATCGGGTACGAGCAGTACTTC. Amino acid sequence: CATSTIGYEQYF.